This is a list of T cell receptor beta chains from one sample in a study of cytotoxic CD8 clonotypes in ibrutinib-treated CLL. Profiled with immunoSEQ multiplex PCR; TCRdb holds only in-frame clones, not every one. The sample lists 100,000 to 150,000 clones, 70% to 90% occurring once. The input for sequencing was PBMCs, taken after 24 months of ibrutinib treatment. The receptors come from a human donor with chronic lymphocytic leukemia. The CDR3 runs from the conserved cysteine through the conserved F or W. The D gene is left open where the match is weak. A row's size may be missing; if present it is once, few, many or a size class.

j_call,clone_size,d_call,v_call,cdr3_nt,cdr3_aa
TRBJ2-1,NA,TRBD2,TRBV10-3,TGTGCCATCAGTGGGACTAGCGGGAGCGGGGATGAGCAGTTCTTC,CAISGTSGSGDEQFF
TRBJ1-1,NA,NA,TRBV19,TGTGCCAGTAGTTGGGGGAGTTTTGGGACTGAAGCTTTCTTT,CASSWGSFGTEAFF
TRBJ1-1,NA,NA,TRBV19,TGTGCCAGTAGTCGACAGAACACTGAAGCTTTCTTT,CASSRQNTEAFF
TRBJ2-2,many,TRBD1,TRBV6-6,TGTGCCAGCAGTCCCCCGGGACAGGGGTCCACCGGGGAGCTGTTTTTT,CASSPPGQGSTGELFF
TRBJ1-2,NA,NA,TRBV6-5,TGTGCCAGCAGTTACAGACAAACTAACTATGGCTACACCTTC,CASSYRQTNYGYTF
TRBJ2-7,NA,NA,TRBV7-9,TGTGCCAGCAGCTTACCCCGGGACGAGCAGTACTTC,CASSLPRDEQYF
TRBJ2-3,NA,NA,TRBV18,TGTGCCAGCTCACTAGGGGGGCAGAATACGCAGTATTTT,CASSLGGQNTQYF
TRBJ2-4,NA,NA,TRBV7-2,TGTGCCAGCAGCTTAGGGGGGCCCCAAAACATTCAGTACTTC,CASSLGGPQNIQYF
TRBJ1-1,NA,NA,TRBV11-2,TGTGCCAGCAGCTTCCGTCGTCCGATGAACACTGAAGCTTTCTTT,CASSFRRPMNTEAFF
TRBJ2-7,NA,TRBD2,TRBV19,TGTGCCAGTAGTCTCCGGACTAGCGGGAGAAACGAGCAGTACTTC,CASSLRTSGRNEQYF
TRBJ2-1,NA,TRBD1,TRBV27,TGTGCCAGCAGTTTGTACACAGGGGTTCCCTACAATGAGCAGTTCTTC,CASSLYTGVPYNEQFF
TRBJ1-1,NA,TRBD1,TRBV9,TGTGCCAGCAGCGTAGGTGGGACAGGGCGCTCTTTCTTT,CASSVGGTGRSFF
TRBJ2-1,NA,TRBD2,TRBV7-9,TGTGCCAGCATGGGAAGCGGGAGCTCCTACAATGAGCAGTTCTTC,CASMGSGSSYNEQFF
TRBJ2-5,NA,TRBD1,TRBV5-1,TGCGCCAGCAGCTTGGTAGGACAGGGGACGGGGACCCAGTACTTC,CASSLVGQGTGTQYF
TRBJ2-7,NA,TRBD1,TRBV11-2,TGTGCCAGCAGCTTCGGACAGGGGGCTAACTACGAGCAGTACTTC,CASSFGQGANYEQYF
TRBJ2-5,NA,TRBD2,TRBV28,TGTGCCAGCAGTTCAGCGGGGGGGCAAGAGACCCAGTACTTC,CASSSAGGQETQYF
TRBJ2-4,NA,NA,TRBV29-1,TGCAGCGTTGTTCAGGGCATAGCCAAAAACATTCAGTACTTC,CSVVQGIAKNIQYF
TRBJ2-5,NA,NA,TRBV5-4,TGTGCCAGCAGCTTGGGAATGGGGGCGGTTCAAGAGACCCAGTACTTC,CASSLGMGAVQETQYF
TRBJ1-5,NA,NA,TRBV7-2,TGTGCCAGCAGCTCCTCGGGATTCAATCAGCCCCAGCATTTT,CASSSSGFNQPQHF
TRBJ1-1,NA,TRBD1,TRBV12-5,TGTGCTAGTGGTTTGAATCCGACAGGGTCAGCTTTCTTT,CASGLNPTGSAFF
TRBJ2-2,once,TRBD2,TRBV28,TGTGCCAGCAGTTTATTTCTAGCGGGAGGCGGGGAGCTGTTTTTT,CASSLFLAGGGELFF
TRBJ1-4,NA,NA,TRBV18,TGTGCCAGCTCACTGTCGGCCAGGGAAAATGAAAAACTGTTTTTT,CASSLSARENEKLFF
TRBJ2-3,NA,NA,TRBV4-1,TGCGCCAGCAGCCAAGATAGGGCGGGCGGGCTATATACGCAGTATTTT,CASSQDRAGGLYTQYF
TRBJ2-4,once,NA,TRBV28,TGTGCCAGCAGTTTGATCGGGGGCGCCAAGGCCAAAAACATTCAGTACTTC,CASSLIGGAKAKNIQYF
TRBJ2-5,few,TRBD2,TRBV7-9,TGTGCCAGCTTCGGAAGACTAGCGGGGGGCCCGTCCCGGGAGACCCAGTACTTC,CASFGRLAGGPSRETQYF
TRBJ2-3,NA,NA,TRBV19,TGTGCCAGTAGACCCCCTGGCGGGAGCACAGATACGCAGTATTTT,CASRPPGGSTDTQYF
TRBJ1-2,NA,NA,TRBV5-4,TGTGCCAGCAGCTGGGACGTCCACCGGACCTTC,CASSWDVHRTF
TRBJ2-7,NA,NA,TRBV30,TGTGCCTGGAGTGCGTCGGGTCGCGGGGCCCGGACCTACGAGCAGTACTTC,CAWSASGRGARTYEQYF
TRBJ1-1,NA,NA,TRBV7-9,TGTGCCAGCAGCCTGTACCAGGGGATAAACACTGAAGCTTTCTTT,CASSLYQGINTEAFF
TRBJ1-5,NA,TRBD1,TRBV6-5,TGTGCCAGCAGCATAAGACAGGGGGGCAATCAGCCCCAGCATTTT,CASSIRQGGNQPQHF
TRBJ2-7,once,NA,TRBV13,TGTGCCAGCAGCTTCCTCTACGAGCAGTACTTC,CASSFLYEQYF
TRBJ1-4,once,NA,TRBV19,TGTGCCAGTATGGAAGAAAAACTGTTTTTT,CASMEEKLFF
TRBJ2-2,once,NA,TRBV5-1,TGCGCCAGCAGCTCCTTTCCCGAATCCGGGGAGCTGTTTTTT,CASSSFPESGELFF
TRBJ2-1,NA,NA,TRBV7-8,TGTGCCAGCAGCTCTCCTGACCAGTGGCAGTTCTTC,CASSSPDQWQFF
TRBJ1-1,NA,NA,TRBV6-1,TGTGCCAGCAGCCTCGAAAGAGGGAACACTGAAGCTTTCTTT,CASSLERGNTEAFF
TRBJ1-1,NA,NA,TRBV7-6,TGTGCCAGCAGCTCGTCAATTTTTACATGGACGGATGAAGCTTTCTTT,CASSSSIFTWTDEAFF